These 7 T cell receptor beta chains were sequenced from one sample in a study of blood T cell repertoires in COVID-19. Clones were sequenced by immunoSEQ multiplex PCR, and TCRdb holds only the in-frame ones, with some missing. Of around 250,000 clones in the sample, about 86% are singletons; the top ten hold around 4.4%. The sequencing sample was made of peripheral blood. Receptor source: a man in his forties or fifties with active or convalescent COVID-19.

The chain recombines TRBV30 with TRBJ1-3; D remains unclear. CDR3 size: 11 residues. Germline-derived CDR1 and CDR2 are GTSNPN and SVGIG (reference sequence). V lost 7 bases and J 3 bases, leaving 7 bases between the germline ends. In DNA, the CDR3 is TGTGCCTTCGGGTTTGGAAACACCATATATTTT. Encoded protein: CAFGFGNTIYF.

The chain links TRBV19 to TRBJ2-3, with D possibly TRBD2 on 7 matching bases. This CDR3 has 14 residues. V was trimmed by 4 bases and J by 2 bases, leaving 10 bases between them. Germline CDR1 reads LNHDA; CDR2 reads SQIVND (reference sequence). The CDR3 region is CASSRGGDTDTQYF. In DNA form, the CDR3 reads TGTGCCAGTAGTAGAGGGGGGGACACAGATACGCAGTATTTT.

This clone was recorded only once. The chain uses TRBV6-4 and TRBJ2-3, with 8 bases identical to TRBD2. The germline V gene encodes CDR1 MRHNA and CDR2 SNTAGT. After removal of 2 bases from V and 0 bases from J, the junction contained 4 bases not matched to a gene. The CDR3 runs to 16 residues. CDR3 DNA: TGTGCCAGCAGTGACGGTCGGGGGGGTAGCACAGATACGCAGTATTTT. Translating it yields CASSDGRGGSTDTQYF.

V gene TRBV21-1 combines with J gene TRBJ1-1. TRBV21-1 is listed as a pseudogene. The CDR3 contains 14 residues. This CDR3 is CASSKADCPTEAFF. CDR3 bases: TGTGCCAGCAGCAAAGCTGACTGCCCCACTGAAGCTTTCTTT.

The chain carries TRBV7-9 and TRBJ2-7; 7 nucleotides match TRBD1. The V and J ends lost 1 base and 6 bases, in that order; junction bases with no gene match: 3. Germline V gene lookup returns CDR1 SEHNR and CDR2 FQNEAQ (reference sequence). The CDR3 is made up of 13 amino acids. CDR3 nucleotides: TGTGCCAGCAGCTTAGGGTCAGGGGGCGAGCAGTACTTC. Encoded protein: CASSLGSGGEQYF.

This clone was observed once. The chain couples TRBV28 to TRBJ1-1, with TRBD1 matching over 8 bases. V shed 6 bases and J 5 bases; nucleotides not matched to a gene: 11. In germline, CDR1 is MDHEN, CDR2 SYDVKM. The CDR3 totals 15 residues. The CDR3, as DNA: TGTGCCAGCAGCCGCCCCGGACAGGGTGGGACTGAAGCTTTCTTT. Protein: CASSRPGQGGTEAFF. The full variable domain, completed using reference TRBV28 and TRBJ1-1, is DVKVTQSSRYLVKRTGEKVFLECVQDMDHENMFWYRQDPGLGLRLIYFSYDVKMKEKGDIPEGYSVSREKKERFSLILESASTNQTSMYLCASSRPGQGGTEAFFGQGTRLTVV.

This clone was seen only once. The genes are TRBV2 and TRBJ1-1; D is unresolved. The CDR3 is made up of 14 amino acids. V dropped 6 bases and J dropped 1 base, with 12 bases sitting between them. Germline assignment: CDR1 SNHLY and CDR2 FYNNEI. The CDR3 nucleotides read TGTGCCAGCAGGGGGAGCCGGTCGAACACTGAAGCTTTCTTT. Translated: CASRGSRSNTEAFF.